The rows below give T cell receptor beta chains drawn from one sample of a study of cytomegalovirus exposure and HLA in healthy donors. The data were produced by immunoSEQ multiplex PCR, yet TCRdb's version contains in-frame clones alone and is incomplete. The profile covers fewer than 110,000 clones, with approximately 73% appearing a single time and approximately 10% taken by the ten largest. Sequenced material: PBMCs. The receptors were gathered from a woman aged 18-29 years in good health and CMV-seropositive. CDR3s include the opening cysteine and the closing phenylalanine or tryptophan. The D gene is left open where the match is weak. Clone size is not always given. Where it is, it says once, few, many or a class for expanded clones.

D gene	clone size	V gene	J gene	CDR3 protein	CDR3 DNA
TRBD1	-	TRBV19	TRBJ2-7	CASSLPDRATYEQYF	TGTGCCAGTAGTCTCCCGGACAGGGCAACCTACGAGCAGTACTTC
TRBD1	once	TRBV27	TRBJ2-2	CASRGQGLTNTGELFF	TGTGCCAGCAGGGGACAGGGTTTAACGAACACCGGGGAGCTGTTTTTT
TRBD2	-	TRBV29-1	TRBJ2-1	CSGELALPYNEQFF	TGCAGCGGTGAACTAGCGCTTCCCTACAATGAGCAGTTCTTC
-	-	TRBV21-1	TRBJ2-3	CASSKAGSTSTDTQYF	TGTGCCAGCAGCAAAGCGGGCAGCACTAGCACAGATACGCAGTATTTT
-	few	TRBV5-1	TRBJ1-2	CASSLGQNYGYTF	TGCGCCAGCAGCTTGGGGCAGAACTATGGCTACACCTTC
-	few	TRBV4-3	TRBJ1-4	CASSQWTASNEKLFF	TGCGCCAGCAGCCAGTGGACAGCAAGTAATGAAAAACTGTTTTTT
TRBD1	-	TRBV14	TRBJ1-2	CASSQVGQGTIPGYTF	TGTGCCAGCAGCCAAGTGGGACAGGGTACGATTCCTGGCTACACCTTC
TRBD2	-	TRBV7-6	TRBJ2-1	CASSPYAGVVNNEQFF	TGTGCCAGCAGCCCCTATGCGGGAGTAGTTAACAATGAGCAGTTCTTC
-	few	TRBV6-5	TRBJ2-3	CASSYLTPPGTDTQYF	TGTGCCAGCAGTTACCTGACTCCCCCGGGCACAGATACGCAGTATTTT
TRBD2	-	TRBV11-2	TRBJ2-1	CASSKGAGGAYNEQFF	TGTGCCAGCAGCAAAGGGGCGGGGGGGGCCTACAATGAGCAGTTCTTC
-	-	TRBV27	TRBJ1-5	CASSSSVRNQPQHF	TGTGCCAGCAGTTCTTCAGTTCGCAATCAGCCCCAGCATTTT
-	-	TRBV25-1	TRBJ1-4	CASSVPWPTNEKLFF	TGTGCCAGCAGCGTCCCATGGCCAACTAATGAAAAACTGTTTTTT
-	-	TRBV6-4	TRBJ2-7	CASSERRASYEQYF	TGTGCCAGCAGTGAGAGGAGGGCCAGCTACGAGCAGTACTTC
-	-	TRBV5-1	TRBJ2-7	CASSLVTGLTEREQYF	TGCGCCAGCAGCTTGGTGACGGGACTGACAGAGAGGGAGCAGTACTTC
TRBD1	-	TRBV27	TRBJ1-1	CASSLSGQGIPEAFF	TGTGCCAGCAGTTTAAGTGGACAGGGAATCCCTGAAGCTTTCTTT
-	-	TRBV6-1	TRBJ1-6	CASSESVRGSSYNSPLHF	TGTGCCAGCAGTGAATCGGTCAGGGGCAGCTCCTATAATTCACCCCTCCACTTT
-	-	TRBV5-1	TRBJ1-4	CASRDSINEKLFF	TGCGCCAGCAGAGACAGCATAAATGAAAAACTGTTTTTT
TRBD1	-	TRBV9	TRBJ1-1	CASSSETGAYTEAFF	TGTGCCAGCAGCTCAGAGACAGGGGCGTACACTGAAGCTTTCTTT
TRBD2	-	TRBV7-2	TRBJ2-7	CASSRSGRAYEQYF	TGTGCCAGCAGCCGTAGCGGGAGGGCCTACGAGCAGTACTTC
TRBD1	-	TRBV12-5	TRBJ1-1	CASGLTGSNTEAFF	TGTGCTAGTGGCCTGACAGGGTCGAACACTGAAGCTTTCTTT
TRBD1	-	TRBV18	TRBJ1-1	CASSPPRRGTGTRNTEAFF	TGTGCCAGCTCACCACCGCGGAGGGGGACAGGGACAAGGAACACTGAAGCTTTCTTT
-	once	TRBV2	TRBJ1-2	CASSEPTGRDGYTF	TGTGCCAGCAGTGAACCCACAGGGAGGGATGGCTACACCTTC
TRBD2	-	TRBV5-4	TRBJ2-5	CASSPFLGLAGAQGKETQYF	TGTGCCAGCAGCCCATTTTTGGGACTAGCGGGGGCCCAGGGTAAAGAGACCCAGTACTTC
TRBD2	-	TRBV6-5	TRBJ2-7	CASSRGGAQNEQYF	TGTGCCAGCAGCCGCGGGGGGGCCCAGAACGAGCAGTACTTC
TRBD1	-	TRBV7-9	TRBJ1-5	CASSLGTGDDQPQHF	TGTGCCAGCAGCCTAGGGACAGGGGATGATCAGCCCCAGCATTTT
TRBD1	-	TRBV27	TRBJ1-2	CASSAGTGGFHYYGYTF	TGTGCCAGCAGTGCCGGGACAGGGGGCTTTCATTACTATGGCTACACCTTC
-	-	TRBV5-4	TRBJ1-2	CASSSGPGSSSYYGYTF	TGTGCCAGCAGCTCCGGCCCCGGGTCTTCTTCCTACTATGGCTACACCTTC
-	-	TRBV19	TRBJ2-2	CASSISTGPRGELFF	TGTGCCAGTAGTATATCCACAGGGCCGAGGGGGGAGCTGTTTTTT
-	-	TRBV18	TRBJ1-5	CASSPTPLGGRGVLQPQHF	TGTGCCAGCTCACCTACCCCCCTGGGGGGAAGGGGCGTGTTGCAGCCCCAGCATTTT
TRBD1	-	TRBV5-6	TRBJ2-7	CASSFFLGQGYEQYF	TGTGCCAGCAGCTTCTTCCTCGGACAGGGCTACGAGCAGTACTTC
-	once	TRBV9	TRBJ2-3	CASSSSSGGDTQYF	TGTGCCAGCAGCTCGTCGTCCGGGGGAGATACGCAGTATTTT
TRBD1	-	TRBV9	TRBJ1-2	CASSAFRGNLYGYTF	TGTGCCAGCAGCGCATTCAGGGGGAACCTCTATGGCTACACCTTC
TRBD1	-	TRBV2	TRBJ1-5	CAGGQGGNQPQHF	TGTGCCGGGGGACAGGGGGGTAATCAGCCCCAGCATTTT
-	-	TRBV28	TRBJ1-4	CASSMGGPGHNEKLFF	TGTGCCAGCAGCATGGGGGGGCCAGGTCATAATGAAAAACTGTTTTTT
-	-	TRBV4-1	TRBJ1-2	CASSYSPGTKTYGYTF	TGCGCCAGCAGCTACAGCCCCGGAACGAAAACTTATGGCTACACCTTC
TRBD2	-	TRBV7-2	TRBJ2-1	CASSLFGGDFYNEQFF	TGTGCCAGCAGCTTATTTGGGGGGGACTTCTACAATGAGCAGTTCTTC
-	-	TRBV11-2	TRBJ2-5	CASSPTSGVETQYF	TGTGCCAGCAGCCCGACGTCAGGGGTAGAGACCCAGTACTTC